This TCR beta chain was profiled in a study of blood T cell repertoires in COVID-19. Overall study: The United States, Italy and Spain supplied acute and convalescent COVID-19 samples. T cells, B-cell-depleted T cells, or PBMCs supplied cDNA or gDNA.

V trimming: 5 bases; J trimming: 6 bases; junction bases outside the gene matches: 11. Germline V gene lookup returns CDR1 SGHVS and CDR2 FNYEAQ. This CDR3 has 15 residues. The assay was immunoSEQ multiplex PCR, and TCRdb's table has in-frame clones only and misses some. The sample records under 150,000 clones, over 60% being singletons. The TCR was taken from a man older than 75 with acute or convalescent COVID-19. The rearrangement uses TRBV7-6 and TRBJ2-3, with TRBD1 matching 7 bases. Source material: peripheral blood. DNA for the CDR3: TGTGCCAGCAGCACCCGACAGGGCCCCATGGATACGCAGTATTTT. The encoded protein is CASSTRQGPMDTQYF.